The T cell receptor (beta chain) under discussion was sequenced for a study of memory CD8 T cells in hepatitis C reinfection. Study in general: Two donors resolved primary infection, then developed chronic reinfection. Reinfection meant HCV RNA positivity after two negatives ≥60 days apart. Samples at peak reinfection came 3 to 8 weeks post-detection.

The protocol was immunoSEQ multiplex PCR, while the TCRdb copy is restricted to in-frame clones and leaves out a portion. The sample lists 44,000 or so clones, roughly 88% seen once, with more than 0.95% in the top ten. The sample's time point: peak reinfection, 3 to 8 weeks after reinfection detection. Sorted cells were sequenced directly ex vivo without any in vitro expansion. V shed 5 bases and J shed 4 bases, with 11 bases lying between them. The CDR3 has 13 residues. Looked up from germline, CDR1 is SEHNR and CDR2 is FQNEAQ (reference sequence). This clonotype originated in a man between 18 and 35 years old with hepatitis C virus infection. The V and J genes are TRBV7-9 and TRBJ1-1; D gene ambiguous. The material sequenced was naive CD8+ T cells sorted from blood. In DNA form, the CDR3 reads TGTGCCAGCAGCCCTCCCGGCGGCACTGAAGCTTTCTTT. This gives the protein CASSPPGGTEAFF.